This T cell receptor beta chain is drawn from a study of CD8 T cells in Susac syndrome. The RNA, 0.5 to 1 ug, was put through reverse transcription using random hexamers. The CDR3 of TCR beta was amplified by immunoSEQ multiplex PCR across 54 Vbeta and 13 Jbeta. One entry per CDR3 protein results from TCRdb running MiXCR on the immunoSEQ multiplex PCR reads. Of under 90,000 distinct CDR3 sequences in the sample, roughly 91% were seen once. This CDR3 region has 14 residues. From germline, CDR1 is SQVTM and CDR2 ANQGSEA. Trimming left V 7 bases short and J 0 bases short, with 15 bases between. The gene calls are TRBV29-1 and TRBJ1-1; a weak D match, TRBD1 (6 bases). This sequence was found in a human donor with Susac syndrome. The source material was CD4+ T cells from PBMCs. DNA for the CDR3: TGCAGCGCTCATGGGGGGGCTTTGAACACTGAAGCTTTCTTT. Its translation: CSAHGGALNTEAFF.